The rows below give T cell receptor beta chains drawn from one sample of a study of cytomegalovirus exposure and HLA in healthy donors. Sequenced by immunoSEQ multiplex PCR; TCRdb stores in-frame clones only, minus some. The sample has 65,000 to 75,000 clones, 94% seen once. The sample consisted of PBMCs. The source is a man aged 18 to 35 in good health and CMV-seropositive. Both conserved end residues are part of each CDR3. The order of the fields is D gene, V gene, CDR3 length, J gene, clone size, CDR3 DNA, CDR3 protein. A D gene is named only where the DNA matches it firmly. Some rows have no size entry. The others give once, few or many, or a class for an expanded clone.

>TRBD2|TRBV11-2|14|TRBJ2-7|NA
TGTGCCAGCGGGGCGGGGGAGATAGACTACGAGCAGTACTTC
CASGAGEIDYEQYF
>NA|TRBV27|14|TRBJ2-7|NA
TGTGCCAGCAGTTTATCGGCGGGATTCTACGAGCAGTACTTC
CASSLSAGFYEQYF
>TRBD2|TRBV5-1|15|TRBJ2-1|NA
TGCGCCAGCAGCTTGGATGGGACTAGATACAATGAGCAGTTCTTC
CASSLDGTRYNEQFF
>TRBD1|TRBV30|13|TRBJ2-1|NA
TGTGCCTGGAGTGTCCAGGGGGCAAATGAGCAGTTCTTC
CAWSVQGANEQFF
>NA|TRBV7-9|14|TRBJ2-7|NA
TGTGCCAGCAGCTTAAGTATTGGAGGGCTGGAGCAGTACTTC
CASSLSIGGLEQYF
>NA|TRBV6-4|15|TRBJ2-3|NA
TGTGCCAGCAGTGACTCAGGCGGGACCACAGATACGCAGTATTTT
CASSDSGGTTDTQYF
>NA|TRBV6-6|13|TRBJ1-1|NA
TGTGCCAGCAGTTACTCGGACAGACCTGAAGCTTTCTTT
CASSYSDRPEAFF
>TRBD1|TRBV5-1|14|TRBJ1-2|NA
TGCGCCAGCAGCTTGCAACAGGGGAACTATGGCTACACCTTC
CASSLQQGNYGYTF
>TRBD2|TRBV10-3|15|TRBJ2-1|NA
TGTGCCATCAGTGGAGCGGGAGGCCCCTACAATGAGCAGTTCTTC
CAISGAGGPYNEQFF
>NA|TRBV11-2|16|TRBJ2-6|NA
TGTGCCAGCAGCCGGCAGGGACTCTCTGGGGCCAACGTCCTGACTTTC
CASSRQGLSGANVLTF
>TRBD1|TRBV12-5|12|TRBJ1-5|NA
TGTGCTAGGACAGGGGGCGGTCAGCCCCAGCATTTT
CARTGGGQPQHF
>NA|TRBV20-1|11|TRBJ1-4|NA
TGCAGTGCTAGGACGTCGGAGAAACTGTTTTTT
CSARTSEKLFF
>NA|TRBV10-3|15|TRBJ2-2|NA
TGTGCCATCAGTGAATGGGGGGGCAACACCGGGGAGCTGTTTTTT
CAISEWGGNTGELFF
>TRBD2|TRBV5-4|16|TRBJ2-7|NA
TGTGCCAGCAGCGGGCTAGCGGGAGGCTTGTCCTACGAGCAGTACTTC
CASSGLAGGLSYEQYF
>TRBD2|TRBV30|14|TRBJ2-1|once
TGTGCCTGGAGGGGCCCGGGAGGGGGGCATGAGCAGTTCTTC
CAWRGPGGGHEQFF
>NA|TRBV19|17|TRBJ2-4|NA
TGTGCCAGTACCGTGGCGCCAACTAGCCTAGCCAAAAACATTCAGTACTTC
CASTVAPTSLAKNIQYF
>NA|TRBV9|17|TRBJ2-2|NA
TGTGCCAGCAGCGAGAGCCCACTGGGTGCAGGCACCGGGGAGCTGTTTTTT
CASSESPLGAGTGELFF
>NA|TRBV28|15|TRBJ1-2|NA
TGTGCCAGCAGCCCGAGGTCAGGGATTAACTATGGCTACACCTTC
CASSPRSGINYGYTF
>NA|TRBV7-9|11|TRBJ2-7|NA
TGTGCCAGCAGCTCAGACTACGAGCAGTACTTC
CASSSDYEQYF
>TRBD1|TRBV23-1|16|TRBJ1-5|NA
TGCGCCAGCAGTCGATCGCCGGGACAGCCTAAATGGCCCCAGCATTTT
CASSRSPGQPKWPQHF
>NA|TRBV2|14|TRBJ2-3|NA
TGTGCCAGCAGACGCGACTTCAGCACAGATACGCAGTATTTT
CASRRDFSTDTQYF
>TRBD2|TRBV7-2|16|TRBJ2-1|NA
TGTGCCAGCAGATACACTAGCGGGACTAAATGGCATGAGCAGTTCTTC
CASRYTSGTKWHEQFF
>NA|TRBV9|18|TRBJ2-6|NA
TGTGCCAGCAGCGTAGCGGGGAACGGTTACTCTGGGGCCAACGTCCTGACTTTC
CASSVAGNGYSGANVLTF
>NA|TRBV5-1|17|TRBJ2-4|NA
TGCGCCAGCAGCTTGGACCCCCCGACTCTAGCCAAAAACATTCAGTACTTC
CASSLDPPTLAKNIQYF
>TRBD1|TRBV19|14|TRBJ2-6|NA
TGTGCCAGTTGGACAGGGGCTGGGGCCAACGTCCTGACTTTC
CASWTGAGANVLTF
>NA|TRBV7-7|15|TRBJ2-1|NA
TGTGCTAGCAGCTTAGGCCACGGGCGGGGCAATGAGCAGTTCTTC
CASSLGHGRGNEQFF
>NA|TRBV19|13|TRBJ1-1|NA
TGTGCCAGTAGTATCCAAGGGGGCACTGAAGCTTTCTTT
CASSIQGGTEAFF
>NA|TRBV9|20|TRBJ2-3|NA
TGTGCCAGCAGCGTAGAGGGTTTAATGGAGGACAGCCTCGGCGCAGATACGCAGTATTTT
CASSVEGLMEDSLGADTQYF
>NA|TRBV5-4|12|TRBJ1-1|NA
TGTGCCAGCAGCACGGAGGACACTGAAGCTTTCTTT
CASSTEDTEAFF
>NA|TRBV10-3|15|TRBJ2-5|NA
TGTGCCATCACCGAGAGGAAGGGGAACGGGGAGACCCAGTACTTC
CAITERKGNGETQYF
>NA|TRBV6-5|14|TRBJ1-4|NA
TGTGCCAGCAGATCTCAGGGCTGGAATGAAAAACTGTTTTTT
CASRSQGWNEKLFF
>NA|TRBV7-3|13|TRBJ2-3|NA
TGTGCCAGCAGCGCCTCAGGGCCAGATACGCAGTATTTT
CASSASGPDTQYF
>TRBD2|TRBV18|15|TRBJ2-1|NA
TGTGCCAGCTCACCACCGCGGAGCGGGAGCAATGAGCAGTTCTTC
CASSPPRSGSNEQFF
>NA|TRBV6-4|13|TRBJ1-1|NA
TGTGCCAGCAGTGAACAGTCGGGGACTGAAGCTTTCTTT
CASSEQSGTEAFF
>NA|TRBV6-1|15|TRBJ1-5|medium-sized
TGTGCCAGCAGACTGAGGACACAGGGCAATCAGCCCCAGCATTTT
CASRLRTQGNQPQHF
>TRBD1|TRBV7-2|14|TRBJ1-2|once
TGTGCCAGCACCGCGGACAGGGGCGTCTATGGCTACACCTTC
CASTADRGVYGYTF
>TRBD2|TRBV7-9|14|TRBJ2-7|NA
TGTGTCAGCAGCACAGGGACTAGTGACGACGAGCAGTACTTC
CVSSTGTSDDEQYF
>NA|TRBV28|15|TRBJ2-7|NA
TGTGCCAGCACCGCTTGGGCTAGCGTCGCGGACGAGCAGTACTTC
CASTAWASVADEQYF
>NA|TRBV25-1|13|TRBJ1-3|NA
TGTGCCAGTCACAGTGACTCTGGAAACACCATATATTTT
CASHSDSGNTIYF
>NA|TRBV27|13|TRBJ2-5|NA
TGTGCCAGCAGTATCGGGAGTGGAGAGACCCAGTACTTC
CASSIGSGETQYF
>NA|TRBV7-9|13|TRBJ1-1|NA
TGTGCCAGCAGCTTAGCAGGCGGGATTGAAGCTTTCTTT
CASSLAGGIEAFF
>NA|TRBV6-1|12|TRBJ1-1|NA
TGTGCCAGCAGGCAGTCGCACACTGAAGCTTTCTTT
CASRQSHTEAFF
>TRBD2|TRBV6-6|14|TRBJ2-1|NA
TGTGCCAGCGGCGGGACTAGCTCCTACAATGAGCAGTTCTTC
CASGGTSSYNEQFF
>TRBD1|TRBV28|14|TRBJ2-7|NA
TGTGCCAGCAACCCGGGACAGGTCTCCTACGAGCAGTACTTC
CASNPGQVSYEQYF
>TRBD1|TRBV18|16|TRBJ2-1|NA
TGTGCCAGCTCACCACCCCGTCAGGGGGCTAACAATGAGCAGTTCTTC
CASSPPRQGANNEQFF